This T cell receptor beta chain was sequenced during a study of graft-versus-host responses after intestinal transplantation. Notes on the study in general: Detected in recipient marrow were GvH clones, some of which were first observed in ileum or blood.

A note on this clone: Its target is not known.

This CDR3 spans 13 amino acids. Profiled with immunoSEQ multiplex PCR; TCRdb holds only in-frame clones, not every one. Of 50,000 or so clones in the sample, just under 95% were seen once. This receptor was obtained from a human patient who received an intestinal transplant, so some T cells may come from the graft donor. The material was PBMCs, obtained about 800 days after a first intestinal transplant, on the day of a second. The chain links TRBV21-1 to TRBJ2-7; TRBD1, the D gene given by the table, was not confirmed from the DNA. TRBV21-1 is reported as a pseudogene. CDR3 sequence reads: CASGTGGMYEQYF. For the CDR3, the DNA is TGTGCCAGTGGGACAGGGGGCATGTACGAGCAGTACTTC.